A selection of T cell receptor beta chains follows, all from one sample in a study of cytomegalovirus exposure and HLA in healthy donors. Sequenced by immunoSEQ multiplex PCR; TCRdb stores in-frame clones only, minus some. The data show about 180,000 clones, roughly 79% seen once. Sequencing was carried out using PBMCs. All receptors derive from a woman between 18 and 30 years old in good health and CMV-seropositive. The conserved cysteine and the conserved F or W are not part of the CDR3 here.

v_call	j_call	cdr3_aa
TRBV7-2	TRBJ1-1	ASSLDPGSAEAF
TRBV10-1	TRBJ2-1	ASSERRGGFHEQF
TRBV29-1	TRBJ1-2	SVEGRGANYGYT
TRBV15	TRBJ1-5	ATSRGRQDGQPQH
TRBV11-3	TRBJ2-1	ASSRRQGRYNEQF
TRBV7-9	TRBJ1-5	ASSLAVGRQTNQPQH
TRBV9	TRBJ2-1	ASSVGGSNEQF
TRBV5-4	TRBJ1-1	ASSQVAGGTEAF
TRBV18	TRBJ2-2	ASSPPTGWAGELF
TRBV14	TRBJ1-2	ASSRTGGPGYT
TRBV19	TRBJ1-1	ASTTGRTEAF
TRBV11-2	TRBJ2-1	ASRPDQGRHNEQF
TRBV7-8	TRBJ2-7	ASSLSDRSYEQY
TRBV6-1	TRBJ2-1	AASSEVAYNEQF
TRBV5-4	TRBJ1-4	ASSPRLGQPNEKLF
TRBV27	TRBJ2-3	ASKAGVGPDTQY
TRBV19	TRBJ2-7	ASSIDLEGGQQY
TRBV5-1	TRBJ1-1	ASSLAFRTGASRNTEAF
TRBV27	TRBJ1-6	ASRWGREVVPTNSPLH
TRBV4-1	TRBJ2-7	ASSQVAGPGQY
TRBV6-1	TRBJ2-7	ASLSRSYEQY
TRBV5-1	TRBJ1-6	ASSQGQGGNSPLH
TRBV11-3	TRBJ2-3	ASSLYGTSTDTQY
TRBV4-3	TRBJ2-1	ASSQGLQGAGEQF
TRBV9	TRBJ2-5	ASSVGGGRETQY
TRBV6-1	TRBJ2-7	ASSERLAGGPYEQY
TRBV19	TRBJ2-2	ASSPKTGSDDTGELF
TRBV19	TRBJ1-6	ASSGTENSPLH
TRBV27	TRBJ2-1	ASSLTASEGNEQF
TRBV7-9	TRBJ1-2	ASSLGRRRGGNYGYT
TRBV15	TRBJ2-5	ATSSDNSQETQY
TRBV5-4	TRBJ2-7	ATSRVGAGEQY
TRBV11-1	TRBJ1-1	ASSLGGADTEAF
TRBV10-3	TRBJ1-3	ASGDGNTIY
TRBV7-8	TRBJ1-1	ASRPDRVGPRTEAF
TRBV10-3	TRBJ2-5	ASRGGTGEETQY